Listed below are T cell receptor beta chains from one sample, sequenced in a study of T cell responses to AZD1222 COVID-19 vaccine. Clones were sequenced by immunoSEQ multiplex PCR, and TCRdb holds only the in-frame ones, with some missing. This table has more than 150,000 clones, roughly 91% appearing once. The sample consisted of peripheral blood, taken on day 0 of AZD1222 vaccination. The source is an adult in good health. CDR3s include the opening cysteine and the closing phenylalanine or tryptophan. Fields, in order: D gene, J gene, clone size, V gene, CDR3 protein, CDR3 DNA. D genes are given only for firm matches. For some rows the clone size is stated as once, few or many, or as a class when expanded; others skip it.

.,TRBJ2-7,.,TRBV18,CASSPSLGEQYF,TGTGCCAGCTCACCCTCCCTTGGGGAGCAGTACTTC
.,TRBJ1-2,.,TRBV6-5,CASRRDAHGYTF,TGTGCCAGCCGCCGGGACGCACATGGCTACACCTTC
.,TRBJ1-6,.,TRBV18,CASSLMRNSPLHF,TGTGCCAGCTCACTGATGAGAAATTCACCCCTCCACTTT
.,TRBJ2-7,.,TRBV6-5,CATLGPVYEQYF,TGTGCCACCCTGGGACCGGTTTACGAGCAGTACTTC
.,TRBJ1-5,once,TRBV12-2,CASRLGRVAGQPQHF,TGTGCAAGTCGCTTAGGGAGGGTTGCTGGTCAGCCCCAGCATTTT
.,TRBJ2-5,.,TRBV29-1,CSGQYGTGGGQETQYF,TGCAGCGGACAGTACGGTACAGGGGGGGGCCAAGAGACCCAGTACTTC
.,TRBJ1-6,.,TRBV4-3,CASSQDLESPLHF,TGCGCCAGCAGCCAAGATTTGGAGTCACCCCTCCACTTT
.,TRBJ1-1,.,TRBV5-8,CASRAASMNTEAFF,TGTGCCAGCAGGGCAGCGAGCATGAACACTGAAGCTTTCTTT
.,TRBJ1-5,.,TRBV7-9,CASSPYRGGGGGNQPQHF,TGTGCCAGCAGCCCCTACCGGGGAGGCGGTGGTGGCAATCAGCCCCAGCATTTT
.,TRBJ2-7,.,TRBV25-1,CASSQDPSTEQYF,TGTGCCAGCAGTCAAGACCCTTCGACCGAGCAGTACTTC
.,TRBJ2-2,.,TRBV15,CATSRDLNTGELFF,TGTGCCACCAGCAGGGACCTCAACACCGGGGAGCTGTTTTTT
TRBD1,TRBJ1-2,once,TRBV9,CASSVQTGSGGYTF,TGTGCCAGCAGCGTACAGACAGGGAGCGGTGGCTACACCTTC
.,TRBJ1-5,.,TRBV7-9,CASSPTGHQPQHF,TGTGCCAGCAGCCCTACAGGGCACCAGCCCCAGCATTTT
TRBD2,TRBJ2-1,.,TRBV10-2,CASSESVTSGGGNNEQFF,TGCGCCAGCAGTGAGTCGGTAACTAGCGGGGGGGGAAACAATGAGCAGTTCTTC
.,TRBJ2-5,.,TRBV6-4,CASSINGGKETQYF,TGTGCCAGCAGCATTAATGGCGGGAAAGAGACCCAGTACTTC
.,TRBJ1-2,.,TRBV3-1/TRBV3-2,CASSREGVNYGYTF,TGTGCCAGCAGCCGCGAGGGCGTTAACTATGGCTACACCTTC
.,TRBJ2-5,.,TRBV19,CASSSSSFETQYF,TGTGCCAGTAGTAGTAGTAGCTTTGAGACCCAGTACTTC
TRBD1,TRBJ1-6,.,TRBV5-4,CASSFDRQGTLHF,TGTGCCAGCAGTTTTGACCGACAGGGAACCCTCCACTTT
TRBD2,TRBJ2-7,.,TRBV5-1,CASSFVSGRARSYEQYF,TGCGCCAGCAGCTTCGTTAGCGGGAGGGCCCGGTCCTACGAGCAGTACTTC
.,TRBJ1-5,.,TRBV19,CASSMVGQGRNQPQHF,TGTGCCAGTAGTATGGTCGGGCAGGGCCGCAATCAGCCCCAGCATTTT
.,TRBJ1-6,.,TRBV3-1/TRBV3-2,CASSQRGAVGPLHF,TGTGCCAGCAGCCAAAGAGGAGCGGTGGGTCCCCTCCACTTT
TRBD1,TRBJ1-5,.,TRBV19,CASSTTGESNQPQHF,TGTGCCAGTAGTACGACAGGGGAAAGCAATCAGCCCCAGCATTTT
TRBD2,TRBJ2-5,once,TRBV15,CATSIPGGPETQYF,TGTGCCACCAGCATTCCGGGGGGACCCGAGACCCAGTACTTC
.,TRBJ2-3,.,TRBV6-5,CASIRVSTSTDTQYF,TGTGCCAGCATTCGGGTCTCCACTAGCACAGATACGCAGTATTTT
TRBD2,TRBJ2-1,.,TRBV7-9,CASSTLTSQDHNEQFF,TGTGCCAGCAGCACACTGACTAGCCAGGACCACAATGAGCAGTTCTTC
TRBD1,TRBJ1-6,.,TRBV5-1,CASSLGQGSTSPLHF,TGCGCCAGCAGCTTGGGACAGGGAAGTACTTCACCCCTCCACTTT
.,TRBJ1-6,.,TRBV18,CASSPKKSGTNSPLHF,TGTGCCAGCTCACCAAAAAAGAGTGGGACCAATTCACCCCTCCACTTT
.,TRBJ1-4,once,TRBV11-2,CASSLQVGEKLFF,TGTGCCAGCAGCCTCCAGGTCGGAGAAAAACTGTTTTTT
.,TRBJ2-1,.,TRBV29-1,CSVAKSYNEQFF,TGCAGCGTGGCTAAGTCCTACAATGAGCAGTTCTTC
.,TRBJ1-5,.,TRBV9,CASRSCPGLGGGCCNQPQHF,TGTGCCAGCAGGTCTTGTCCGGGACTTGGGGGGGGCTGCTGCAATCAGCCCCAGCATTTT
TRBD2,TRBJ2-2,.,TRBV12-5,CASGLAGARNLGELFF,TGTGCTAGTGGACTAGCGGGGGCCCGTAATTTGGGGGAGCTGTTTTTT
.,TRBJ1-2,.,TRBV6-1,CASSELLRGLDYGYTF,TGTGCCAGCAGTGAATTGTTACGAGGGTTAGACTATGGCTACACCTTC
.,TRBJ2-3,.,TRBV24-1,CATSDLEDTQYF,TGTGCCACCAGTGATTTGGAAGATACGCAGTATTTT
.,TRBJ2-7,.,TRBV7-9,CASSPRTAVTYEQYF,TGTGCCAGCAGCCCGCGGACAGCGGTAACCTACGAGCAGTACTTC
.,TRBJ1-1,.,TRBV10-3,CAISPWGAQGRNTEAFF,TGTGCCATCAGTCCCTGGGGGGCGCAGGGAAGGAACACTGAAGCTTTCTTT
TRBD2,TRBJ2-7,.,TRBV7-3,CASSLTGGGADEQYF,TGTGCCAGCAGCTTAACTGGCGGGGGGGCCGACGAGCAGTACTTC
.,TRBJ2-7,.,TRBV15,CATSRDGTRTVYEQYF,TGTGCCACCAGCAGAGATGGGACACGGACTGTGTACGAGCAGTACTTC
.,TRBJ1-6,.,TRBV28,CASRRSGHFSSYNSPLHF,TGTGCCAGCAGACGCTCGGGACACTTCTCCTCCTATAATTCACCCCTCCACTTT